The 24 T cell receptor beta chains given below trace back to one sample, sequenced in a study of Ad26.COV2.S vaccination and SARS-CoV-2 variants. Some clones are missing from TCRdb's copy, which holds only in-frame ones; the method was immunoSEQ multiplex PCR. The sample contains hundreds of thousands of clones, about nine tenths of which appear only once. Indicated treatment: about 20 received Ad26.COV2.S at low or high dose, single or two shots; about five received placebo; per-sample allocation not given. Following the first vaccine or placebo injection, samples were taken on day 63. The sample here was peripheral blood, taken in a trial of Ad26.COV2.S vaccine versus placebo. These receptors were collected from a person aged 18-65 years who received the Ad26.COV2.S COVID-19 vaccine or a placebo.

The chain employs TRBV3-1 (or the pseudogene TRBV3-2) and TRBJ2-5; TRBD2 matches at 13 bases. The germline CDR1 and CDR2 sequences are LGHDT and YNNKEL (reference sequence). Trimming at V came to 1 base and at J to 4 bases, leaving 9 bases not matched to a gene. The CDR3 is made up of 18 amino acids. CDR3 nucleotides: TGTGCCAGCAGCCAAGTGCCGGTACTAGCGGGGGGGGGAGAGACCCAGTACTTC. Translated: CASSQVPVLAGGGETQYF.

CDR3 nucleotides: TGCGCCAGCAGCCTGATATCGAACACTGAAGCTTTCTTT. Translation: CASSLISNTEAFF. V and J are TRBV5-1 and TRBJ1-1; no reliable D call. CDR1 and CDR2 from the germline V gene are SGHRS and YFSETQ. The V gene lost 4 bases and the J gene lost 1 base, with 8 bases spanning the gap. The CDR3 spans 13 residues.

This sequence joins TRBV7-2 and TRBJ1-3, with D hard to call. CDR3 length: 13 amino acids. Germline V gene data show CDR1 as SGHTA and CDR2 as FQGNSA. Trimming took off 1 base at V and 4 bases at J, with 5 bases between the two ends. Here the CDR3 reads CASSLERGNTIYF. The CDR3 nucleotides are TGTGCCAGCAGCTTAGAAAGAGGAAACACCATATATTTT.

This chain links TRBV7-3 with TRBJ2-3; D is unresolved. The CDR3 length is 14 residues. Germline lookup yields CDR1 SGHTA and CDR2 FQGTGA. V was cut by 3 bases and J by 0 bases, with 7 bases left in between. This CDR3 reads CASSLIHSTDTQYF. The CDR3 bases are TGTGCCAGCAGCTTGATTCATAGCACAGATACGCAGTATTTT.

The chain links TRBV4-1 to TRBJ2-1; D may be TRBD1 (6 bases). The CDR3 has 12 amino acids. Looked up from germline, CDR1 is MGHRA and CDR2 is YSYEKL. Trimming shortened V by 4 bases and J by 8 bases, and 9 bases separated the two germline ends. Here the CDR3 DNA reads TGCGCCAGCAGCCTACAGGGTTATGAGCAGTTCTTC. This translates into CASSLQGYEQFF.

V and J are TRBV5-6 and TRBJ1-1, with D possibly TRBD1 on 6 matching bases. Per the germline V gene, CDR1 is SGHDT and CDR2 is YYEEEE. Trimming took off 2 bases at V and 0 bases at J, with 11 bases between the two ends. The CDR3 loop spans 15 amino acids. The CDR3 region is CASSFLTGMNTEAFF. The CDR3 nucleotides read TGTGCCAGCAGCTTCCTGACAGGTATGAACACTGAAGCTTTCTTT.

The chain carries TRBV2 and TRBJ2-2, with 7 bases matching TRBD1. The germline gives CDR1 SNHLY, CDR2 FYNNEI. The CDR3 sequence is 15 residues long. J was trimmed by 4 bases and V by 5 bases; bases with no gene match: 7. The CDR3 loop is CASSWRQGLTGELFF. The CDR3 DNA sequence: TGTGCCAGCAGTTGGCGACAGGGCCTCACCGGGGAGCTGTTTTTT.

The J gene is TRBJ1-2, the V gene TRBV4-3, with TRBD1 matching 7 bases. Germline V gene sequence: CDR1 LGHNA, CDR2 YSLEER. The CDR3 runs to 16 residues. Trimming at V came to 4 bases and at J to 1 base, leaving 9 bases not matched to a gene. The CDR3 region has the DNA TGCGCCAGCAGCCTATCAAATCAGGGGGGTAACTATGGCTACACCTTC. It codes for CASSLSNQGGNYGYTF.

This clone was observed a handful of times. J is TRBJ1-5 and V is TRBV7-8; possibly TRBD1 for D (6 bases). V was trimmed by 1 base and J by 2 bases, leaving 18 bases between them. CDR1 and CDR2 (germline): SGHVS, FQNEAQ. CDR3 length: 18 residues. The CDR3 nucleotides are TGTGCCAGCAGCTTAGTTGGGGGCTCCGGCGGCGGCAATCAGCCCCAGCATTTT. Translating gives CASSLVGGSGGGNQPQHF.

The chain joins TRBV5-1 to TRBJ2-7; 14 nucleotides match TRBD2. The CDR3 covers 18 residues. V shed 4 bases and J 3 bases; nucleotides not matched to a gene: 12. In germline, CDR1 is SGHRS, CDR2 YFSETQ. The CDR3 DNA reads TGCGCCAGCAGCATGGGACTAGCGGGGGCACAAATATTCTACGAGCAGTACTTC. It codes for CASSMGLAGAQIFYEQYF.

The chain is built from TRBV30 and TRBJ2-4, with D perhaps being TRBD1 or TRBD2 (6 bases each). The CDR3 is 17 residues long. In germline, CDR1 is GTSNPN, CDR2 SVGIG (reference sequence). Trimming removed 4 bases from V and 2 bases from J, with 21 bases in between. CDR3 DNA sequence: TGTGCCTGGACCAATATCGGGGGCACAGGGACCAAAAACATTCAGTACTTC. Its protein product is CAWTNIGGTGTKNIQYF.

The rearrangement joins TRBV27 to TRBJ2-2, with a possible D match to TRBD2 (5 bases). Germline CDR1 MNHEY, CDR2 SMNVEV (reference sequence). This CDR3 spans 15 amino acids. Trimming took off 6 bases at V and 7 bases at J, with 18 bases between the two ends. CDR3 region: CASSHLVGEGGELFF. DNA of the CDR3: TGTGCCAGCAGCCACCTCGTAGGTGAGGGCGGGGAGCTGTTTTTT.

The V gene is TRBV20-1, the J gene TRBJ2-5; TRBD2 is a possible D gene (5 bases). CDR3 size: 11 residues. From germline, CDR1 is DFQATT and CDR2 SNEGSKA (reference sequence). The V end was cut by 6 bases, the J end by 5 bases, with 10 bases between. CDR3 DNA: TGCAGTGCAGGGAGTAGGGAGACCCAGTACTTC. It specifies CSAGSRETQYF.

The rearrangement joins TRBV9 to TRBJ1-6; the D is unclear. Trimming took off 7 bases at V and 7 bases at J, with 9 bases between the two ends. Germline CDR1 reads SGDLS; CDR2 reads YYNGEE. The CDR3 is 12 amino acids. In DNA form, the CDR3 reads TGTGCCAGCTCCGGAAGGAATTCACCCCTCCACTTT. Its protein is CASSGRNSPLHF.

The chain joins TRBV6-5 to TRBJ2-7; 7 bases align to TRBD1. Trimming removed 5 bases from V and 1 base from J; junction bases left unmatched: 5. The CDR3 runs to 14 residues. Germline CDR1 is MNHEY and CDR2 is SVGAGI. The DNA for the CDR3 is TGTGCCAGCAGTACAGGGGTTCGGTCCTACGAGCAGTACTTC. It translates to CASSTGVRSYEQYF.

The chain links TRBV7-2 to TRBJ1-1; D possibly corresponds to TRBD1 (5 bases). V lost 4 bases and J 1 base, leaving 13 bases between the germline ends. CDR1 and CDR2 from the germline V gene are SGHTA and FQGNSA. This CDR3 spans 15 amino acids. DNA for the CDR3: TGTGCCAGCAGCTCCGTATGGGGGACGAACACTGAAGCTTTCTTT. Translation gives CASSSVWGTNTEAFF.

The rearrangement links TRBV6-1 to TRBJ2-7, with D perhaps matching TRBD1 (6 bases). This CDR3 is 17 amino acids long. Between the trimmed V and J ends, which lost 3 bases and 0 bases, there was a span of 18 bases. Germline CDR1 and CDR2: MNHNS and SASEGT. The DNA of the CDR3 is TGTGCCAGCAGTGAGGGGGCAAGTTTGGGGAGCTCCTACGAGCAGTACTTC. Encoded protein: CASSEGASLGSSYEQYF.

CDR3 in DNA: TGTGCCACTTCGCCCCGGGACACGAACACCGGGGAGCTGTTTTTT. This translates into CATSPRDTNTGELFF. V usage is TRBV9 and J usage is TRBJ2-2; TRBD1 might be the D (6 bases). The germline V gene has CDR1 SGDLS and CDR2 YYNGEE. V shed 9 bases and J shed 0 bases, with 15 bases lying between them. The CDR3 totals 15 residues.

This rearrangement joins TRBV5-1 to TRBJ1-3; 8 bases map to TRBD1. The CDR3 spans 16 residues. V was pared by 4 bases and J by 4 bases, with 10 bases of the junction left unmatched. The V gene's germline CDR1 is SGHRS and CDR2 YFSETQ. The CDR3 reads CASSKDRVYYGNTIYF. The CDR3 coding sequence is TGCGCCAGCAGCAAGGACAGGGTTTATTACGGAAACACCATATATTTT.

This clone came up once. CDR3 sequence: CASSWAPLHF. CDR3 DNA: TGTGCCAGCAGTTGGGCGCCCCTCCACTTT. This rearrangement joins TRBV28 to TRBJ1-6, with D unclear. With 4 bases removed from V and 13 bases from J, the gap between germline ends came to 5 bases. The CDR3 runs 10 residues. CDR1 and CDR2 (germline): MDHEN, SYDVKM. The full variable domain, in which reference TRBV28 and TRBJ1-6 provide the parts outside the CDR3, is DVKVTQSSRYLVKRTGEKVFLECVQDMDHENMFWYRQDPGLGLRLIYFSYDVKMKEKGDIPEGYSVSREKKERFSLILESASTNQTSMYLCASSWAPLHFGNGTRLTVT.

V gene TRBV30 combines with J gene TRBJ1-2; D is perhaps TRBD1 (5 bases). This CDR3 is built from 12 residues. The germline V and J ends were trimmed by 0 bases and 5 bases, with 7 bases remaining between them. CDR1 and CDR2 (germline): GTSNPN, SVGIG (reference sequence). CDR3 sequence: CAWSVRGYGYTF. In DNA, the CDR3 is TGTGCCTGGAGTGTACGGGGGTATGGCTACACCTTC.

The chain has TRBV7-6 and TRBJ2-1; TRBD1 matches 9 bases. V gave up 1 base and J gave up 8 bases; unmatched junction bases: 9. Germline loops: CDR1 SGHVS, CDR2 FNYEAQ. The CDR3 extends over 16 amino acids. CDR3 sequence (DNA): TGTGCCAGCAGCTTAGGGGCCGGGACAGGGATGGATGAGCAGTTCTTC. Its protein is CASSLGAGTGMDEQFF.

This clone was counted a few times. The chain links TRBV5-1 to TRBJ2-1; 7 bases are shared with TRBD1. With V trimmed by 3 bases and J by 2 bases, 8 bases remained unmatched. The germline CDR1 and CDR2 sequences are SGHRS and YFSETQ. The CDR3 loop spans 16 amino acids. The CDR3 nucleotides read TGCGCCAGCAGCTCAGGACTGGACAGGCCCTACAATGAGCAGTTCTTC. Its protein product is CASSSGLDRPYNEQFF.

This chain joins TRBV2 and TRBJ1-1; 7 bases line up with TRBD1. Germline CDR1 is SNHLY and CDR2 is FYNNEI. There are 14 residues in the CDR3. V shed 0 bases, J shed 9 bases, and the junction held 7 bases outside the gene matches. CDR3 region: CASSEAVLRGQAFF. The CDR3 bases are TGTGCCAGCAGTGAAGCGGTATTAAGGGGGCAAGCTTTCTTT.